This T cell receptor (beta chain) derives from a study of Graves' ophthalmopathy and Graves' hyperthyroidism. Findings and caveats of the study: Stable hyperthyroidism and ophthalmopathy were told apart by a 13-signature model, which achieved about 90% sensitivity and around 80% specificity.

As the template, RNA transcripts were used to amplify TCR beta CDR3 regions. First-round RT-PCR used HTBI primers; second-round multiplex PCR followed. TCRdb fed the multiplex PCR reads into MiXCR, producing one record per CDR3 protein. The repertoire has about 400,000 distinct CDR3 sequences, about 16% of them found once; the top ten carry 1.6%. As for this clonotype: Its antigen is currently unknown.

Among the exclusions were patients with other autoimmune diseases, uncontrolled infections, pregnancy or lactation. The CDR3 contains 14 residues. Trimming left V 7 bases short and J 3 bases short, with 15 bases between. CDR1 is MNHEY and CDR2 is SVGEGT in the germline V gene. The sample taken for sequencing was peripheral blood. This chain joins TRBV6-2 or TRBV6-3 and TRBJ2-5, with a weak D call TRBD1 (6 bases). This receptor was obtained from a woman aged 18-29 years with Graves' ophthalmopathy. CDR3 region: CASTLPSGEETQYF. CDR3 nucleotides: TGTGCCAGCACCTTACCCTCAGGGGAAGAGACCCAGTACTTC.